This T cell receptor (beta chain) came from a study of blood T cell repertoires in COVID-19. Study-wide context: The United States, Italy and Spain supplied acute and convalescent COVID-19 samples. PBMCs, B-cell-depleted T cells, or T cells were the source of the cDNA or gDNA that made up the material.

Seattle patients were enrolled while actively infected and followed longitudinally. Germline V CDR1 and CDR2: SEHNR, FQNEAQ (reference sequence). V was shortened by 1 base and J by 4 bases, with 13 bases between the two germline ends. The CDR3 contains 15 residues. In this sample, this clone turned up a few times. Original processing methods: Amplification from reference gene primers served as the basis for estimated nucleated cell counts. This table comes from immunoSEQ multiplex PCR, and its TCRdb copy is limited to in-frame clones, with some not included. V and J calls and clone size follow that table, whereas D and trimming were derived from the DNA. There are 250,000 to 300,000 clones in the sample; 85% to 90% occur only once, and 10% to 12% lies in the top ten.

V usage is TRBV7-9 and J usage is TRBJ1-2; D is unclear. The TCR was taken from a woman in her twenties or thirties with COVID-19, enrolled during active disease. Sequenced: peripheral blood. The CDR3 DNA reads TGTGCCAGCAGCTTAGTCAGCGAAACTGGCTATGGCTACACCTTC. Its protein product is CASSLVSETGYGYTF.